Below, 14 T cell receptor beta chains from the same sample are listed, as sequenced in a study of control samples from healthy donors and cancer patients. Using immunoSEQ multiplex PCR, the repertoire was profiled, and TCRdb retains in-frame clones only, with some absent. The repertoire holds about 98,000 clones, roughly 82% seen once, with about 2% in the top ten. Specimen: blood. The receptors originated from a man in his sixties in good health.

V is TRBV25-1 and J is TRBJ2-5, with D perhaps assigned TRBD1 or TRBD2 (7 bases each). The CDR3 is made up of 15 amino acids. Germline V gene sequence: CDR1 MGHDK, CDR2 SYGVNS. The germline V and J ends were trimmed by 1 base and 2 bases, with 11 bases remaining between them. CDR3 nucleotide sequence: TGTGCCAGCAGTGAATGGGGGGGACAGCAAGAGACCCAGTACTTC. This gives the protein CASSEWGGQQETQYF.

This clone was picked up a small number of times. The rearrangement joins TRBV6-6 to TRBJ2-3; D unresolved. The CDR3 runs 13 residues. Germline CDR1 and CDR2: MNHNY and SVGAGI (reference sequence). Trimming stripped 0 bases from V and 6 bases from J, with 7 bases between. The CDR3 is CASSYSPADTQYF. The CDR3 region has the DNA TGTGCCAGCAGTTACTCCCCGGCGGATACGCAGTATTTT.

The chain carries TRBV6-5 and TRBJ2-1, with 11 bases that match TRBD1. V lost 2 bases, J lost 7 bases, and 7 bases stayed unmatched. Germline V gene sequence: CDR1 MNHEY, CDR2 SVGAGI. This CDR3 region has 16 residues. In DNA form, the CDR3 reads TGTGCCAGCAGTTACGTCACCGGGACAGGGGGAAATGAGCAGTTCTTC. Its translation is CASSYVTGTGGNEQFF.

The chain recombines TRBV28 with TRBJ2-7, with D unresolved. Per germline, CDR1 MDHEN and CDR2 SYDVKM. This CDR3 contains 11 residues. The germline V and J ends were trimmed by 8 bases and 3 bases, with 8 bases remaining between them. As DNA, the CDR3 is TGTGCCAGCGGACCACACTACGAGCAGTACTTC. This sequence encodes CASGPHYEQYF.

The chain carries TRBV5-4 and TRBJ2-3; 10 bases line up with TRBD2. Germline values: CDR1 SGHNT, CDR2 YYREEE (reference sequence). V was pared by 4 bases and J by 2 bases, with 7 bases of the junction left unmatched. This CDR3 region has 16 residues. This CDR3 is CASSLNSGGVTDTQYF. The CDR3 DNA reads as TGTGCCAGCAGCCTTAACAGCGGGGGGGTCACAGATACGCAGTATTTT.

The V gene is TRBV20-1, the J gene TRBJ1-1; D gene ambiguous. CDR1 DFQATT and CDR2 SNEGSKA come from the germline V gene (reference sequence). The ends were cut back, 5 bases at V and 0 bases at J, with 4 bases in the middle. This CDR3 has 11 residues. The chain's CDR3 is CSAVMNTEAFF. Here the CDR3 DNA reads TGCAGTGCTGTCATGAACACTGAAGCTTTCTTT.

The chain couples TRBV18 to TRBJ2-7, with D perhaps matching TRBD1 (6 bases). Germline V gene lookup returns CDR1 KGHSH and CDR2 LQKENI. The CDR3 consists of 12 residues. Trimming removed 7 bases from V and 7 bases from J, with 14 bases in between. CDR3 coding DNA: TGTGCCAGCTTACAGGGCTCGGGGGAGCAGTACTTC. Its translation is CASLQGSGEQYF. The whole variable domain, remainder taken from reference TRBV18 and TRBJ2-7, is NAGVMQNPRHLVRRRGQEARLRCSPMKGHSHVYWYRQLPEEGLKFMVYLQKENIIDESGMPKERFSAEFPKEGPSILRIQQVVRGDSAAYFCASLQGSGEQYFGPGTRLTVT.

This chain joins TRBV10-3 and TRBJ2-2; 9 nucleotides line up with TRBD2. Germline CDR1 is ENHRY and CDR2 is SYGVKD. This CDR3 is 16 amino acids long. V was clipped by 8 bases and J by 1 base; unmatched bases: 8. The CDR3 region is CAIDPTSGENTGELFF. In nucleotides, the CDR3 is TGTGCCATCGACCCGACTAGCGGAGAGAACACCGGGGAGCTGTTTTTT.

J is TRBJ1-3 and V is TRBV29-1; D may be TRBD1 (5 bases). V shed 7 bases and J shed 2 bases, with 15 bases lying between them. The length of the CDR3 is 14 residues. Germline loops: CDR1 SQVTM, CDR2 ANQGSEA. The CDR3 coding sequence is TGCAGCGCCAGCATGGGGGTAGCTGGAAACACCATATATTTT. Its protein is CSASMGVAGNTIYF.

The genes are TRBV6-5 and TRBJ2-7; no firm D call. The CDR3 sequence is 12 residues long. Trimming left V 4 bases short and J 6 bases short, with 10 bases between. Germline V gene sequence: CDR1 MNHEY, CDR2 SVGAGI. The CDR3 region is CASSSVAGEQYF. CDR3 coding DNA: TGTGCCAGCAGTTCCGTAGCAGGCGAGCAGTACTTC.

The chain carries TRBV19 and TRBJ1-5, with 7 bases aligning to TRBD1. Per germline, CDR1 LNHDA and CDR2 SQIVND (reference sequence). The CDR3 loop spans 14 amino acids. With V trimmed by 7 bases and J by 4 bases, 7 bases remained unmatched. The CDR3 sequence is CASKDGTANQPQHF. In DNA form, the CDR3 reads TGTGCCAGTAAGGACGGGACAGCAAATCAGCCCCAGCATTTT.

The chain links TRBV11-2 to TRBJ2-5; D is uncertain. The CDR3 is 13 amino acids. Trimming left V 5 bases short and J 7 bases short, with 14 bases between. Germline assignment: CDR1 SGHAT and CDR2 FQNNGV. The CDR3 region has the DNA TGTGCCAGCAGCGGTATCCGTGATTGGACCCAGTACTTC. This gives the protein CASSGIRDWTQYF.

V is TRBV3-1 (or the pseudogene TRBV3-2) and J is TRBJ2-5; 8 bases match TRBD1. V lost 4 bases and J lost 5; bases outside the gene matches: 15. CDR1 LGHDT and CDR2 YNNKEL come from the germline V gene (reference sequence). The CDR3 covers 17 residues. The CDR3 is CASSPKGPTGVGETQYF. DNA of the CDR3: TGTGCCAGCAGCCCCAAGGGACCGACAGGGGTGGGGGAGACCCAGTACTTC.

The chain recombines TRBV12-5 with TRBJ2-7; no firm D call. CDR3 length equals 15 residues. Trimming took off 1 base at V and 2 bases at J, with 12 bases between the two ends. From germline, CDR1 is LGHNT and CDR2 FRNRAP. Written as DNA, the CDR3 is TGTGCTAGTGGTTTGGAGTTAGGTGTCCCCTACGAGCAGTACTTC. Its protein product is CASGLELGVPYEQYF.